Below, 26 T cell receptor beta chains from the same sample are listed, as sequenced in a study of cytomegalovirus exposure and HLA in healthy donors. Sequenced by immunoSEQ multiplex PCR; TCRdb stores in-frame clones only, minus some. In the table there are about 110,000 clones, around 90% of which are singletons. The material sequenced was PBMCs. The source is a woman younger than 30 in good health and CMV-seropositive.

V and J are TRBV28 and TRBJ2-7; weak D call: TRBD1 (6 bases). V lost 3 bases and J 5 bases, leaving 8 bases between the germline ends. Looked up from germline, CDR1 is MDHEN and CDR2 is SYDVKM. This CDR3 spans 12 amino acids. The CDR3 region is CASSFSGDEQYV. The CDR3 nucleotides are TGTGCCAGCAGTTTTTCAGGGGACGAGCAGTACGTC.

The V and J genes are TRBV7-9 and TRBJ2-2; D is uncertain. CDR3 length: 15 residues. The germline CDR1 and CDR2 sequences are SEHNR and FQNEAQ (reference sequence). V lost 3 bases to trimming and J lost 4 bases, with 12 bases between them. The CDR3 protein is CASSLTAKVTGELFF. The CDR3 DNA is TGTGCCAGCAGCTTGACTGCAAAGGTCACCGGGGAGCTGTTTTTT.

The chain has TRBV5-5 and TRBJ2-7; D call uncertain. CDR1 and CDR2 from the germline V gene are SGHKS and YYEKEE (reference sequence). The CDR3 consists of 14 residues. Trimming left V 0 bases short and J 3 bases short, with 10 bases between. The CDR3 nucleotides read TGTGCCAGCAGCTTGGATTACGGAGTCTACGAGCAGTACGTC. Residues: CASSLDYGVYEQYV.

The genes are TRBV19 and TRBJ1-1; D is ambiguous. The CDR3 has 14 amino acids. CDR1 is LNHDA, CDR2 SQIVND, per germline (reference sequence). V was trimmed by 5 bases and J by 2 bases, leaving 12 bases between them. CDR3 sequence reads: CASSEDTLNTEAFF. The CDR3 DNA reads as TGTGCCAGTAGTGAAGACACCTTAAACACTGAAGCTTTCTTT.

The chain combines TRBV11-2 with TRBJ1-1; tentatively, D is TRBD1 (5 bases). The CDR3 totals 14 residues. Trimming shortened V by 7 bases and J by 4 bases, and 16 bases separated the two germline ends. Germline assignment: CDR1 SGHAT and CDR2 FQNNGV. CDR3 region: CASTLGGGGTEAFF. In DNA form, the CDR3 reads TGTGCCAGCACCCTCGGGGGGGGAGGCACTGAAGCTTTCTTT.

The chain uses TRBV27 and TRBJ1-1, with D possibly being TRBD1 (6 bases). This CDR3 region has 16 residues. Germline assignment: CDR1 MNHEY and CDR2 SMNVEV (reference sequence). Between the trimmed V and J ends, which lost 3 bases and 0 bases, there was a span of 14 bases. Written as DNA, the CDR3 is TGTGCCAGCAGTTTTTCCGACAGGTACATGAACACTGAAGCTTTCTTT. Its protein is CASSFSDRYMNTEAFF.

V usage is TRBV28 and J usage is TRBJ1-5; unclear D gene. The length of the CDR3 is 15 residues. V dropped 5 bases and J dropped 0 bases, with 11 bases sitting between them. Germline values: CDR1 MDHEN, CDR2 SYDVKM. The CDR3 DNA follows: TGTGCCAGCAGTCAAAGTCCTAATAGCAATCAGCCCCAGCATTTT. It specifies CASSQSPNSNQPQHF.

V and J are TRBV2 and TRBJ2-2; tentatively, D is TRBD2 (6 bases). This CDR3 is built from 16 residues. CDR1 is SNHLY and CDR2 is FYNNEI in the germline V gene. V dropped 6 bases and J dropped 0 bases, with 14 bases sitting between them. Here the CDR3 DNA reads TGTGCCAGCAGCATAGGGCGGGGATCGAACACCGGGGAGCTGTTTTTT. Translated, it gives CASSIGRGSNTGELFF.

The chain is built from TRBV7-2 and TRBJ2-1; D perhaps matches TRBD2 (5 bases). The V and J ends lost 1 base and 7 bases respectively, with 11 bases between them. CDR3 length equals 14 residues. CDR1 and CDR2 (germline): SGHTA, FQGNSA. In DNA, the CDR3 is TGTGCCAGCAGCTTAGTCGGGGTCGGTAATGAGCAGTTCTTC. It codes for CASSLVGVGNEQFF.

J is TRBJ2-1 and V is TRBV9, with 10 bases identical to TRBD2. With V trimmed by 6 bases and J by 4 bases, 10 bases remained unmatched. From germline, CDR1 is SGDLS and CDR2 YYNGEE. The CDR3 has 16 amino acids. CDR3 in amino acids: CASNKLSGGGYNEQFF. In DNA, the CDR3 is TGTGCCAGCAACAAGTTAAGCGGGGGGGGTTACAATGAGCAGTTCTTC.

This clone was seen more than once but under ten times. The chain has TRBV19 and TRBJ1-1, with D maybe TRBD1 (6 bases). CDR1 and CDR2 from the germline V gene are LNHDA and SQIVND (reference sequence). Trimming took 7 bases from V and 5 from J, leaving 17 bases between them. The CDR3 runs to 14 residues. As DNA, the CDR3 is TGTGCCAGTACCTTCGGAGGGGGGGAGACTGAAGCTTTCTTT. It encodes CASTFGGGETEAFF.

The chain employs TRBV4-1 and TRBJ1-1; D may be TRBD1 (5 bases). In germline, CDR1 is MGHRA, CDR2 YSYEKL. The CDR3 runs to 12 residues. The V end was cut by 1 base, the J end by 11 bases, with 11 bases between. DNA for the CDR3: TGCGCCAGCAGCCAAGGGGGGGAGCGCGCTTTCTTT. It is translated as CASSQGGERAFF.

The rearrangement uses TRBV4-3 and TRBJ2-2; TRBD1 matches 8 bases. Germline V gene lookup returns CDR1 LGHNA and CDR2 YSLEER. J gave up 1 base and V 4 bases, and 5 bases lay outside the gene matches. This CDR3 is built from 16 residues. CDR3 region: CASSPSGTGNTGELFF. The CDR3 DNA reads as TGCGCCAGCAGCCCCTCCGGGACAGGGAACACCGGGGAGCTGTTTTTT.

This chain connects TRBV27 to TRBJ1-1; D ambiguous. The CDR3 totals 13 residues. CDR1 and CDR2 (germline): MNHEY, SMNVEV (reference sequence). V dropped 8 bases and J dropped 4 bases, with 14 bases sitting between them. CDR3 residues: CASRRGILTEAFF. In DNA, the CDR3 is TGTGCCAGCCGGAGAGGTATACTCACTGAAGCTTTCTTT.

This chain uses TRBV7-6 with TRBJ1-3, with D maybe TRBD1 (5 bases). V shed 5 bases and J shed 0 bases, with 23 bases lying between them. The CDR3 contains 19 residues. Per the germline V gene, CDR1 is SGHVS and CDR2 is FNYEAQ. DNA for the CDR3: TGTGCCAGCAGCCCACGGCTAGGCGGGGGAGTTAACTCTGGAAACACCATATATTTT. Translation: CASSPRLGGGVNSGNTIYF. Combining the CDR3 with reference TRBV7-6 and TRBJ1-3 gives the whole variable domain GAGVSQSPRYKVTKRGQDVALRCDPISGHVSLYWYRQALGQGPEFLTYFNYEAQQDKSGLPNDRFSAERPEGSISTLTIQRTEQRDSAMYRCASSPRLGGGVNSGNTIYFGEGSWLTVV.

The chain has TRBV6-1 and TRBJ2-1; D is possibly TRBD1 (5 bases). Germline V lookup: CDR1 MNHNS, CDR2 SASEGT. The CDR3 sequence is 15 residues long. Trimming removed 5 bases from V and 8 bases from J, with 19 bases in between. The CDR3 here is CASSPLQGMLHEQFF. The CDR3 bases are TGTGCCAGCAGTCCTTTGCAGGGAATGTTGCATGAGCAGTTCTTC.

In its sample, this clone was seen a few times. V is TRBV5-4 and J is TRBJ2-2, with a possible D match to TRBD2 (7 bases). The CDR3 length is 19 residues. The V end lost 0 bases, the J end lost 3 bases, and 21 bases lay between the germline ends. Germline loops: CDR1 SGHNT, CDR2 YYREEE (reference sequence). The CDR3 loop reads CASSLESLGGRRDTGELFF. For the CDR3, the DNA is TGTGCCAGCAGCTTGGAGTCCCTGGGGGGGCGCAGGGACACCGGGGAGCTGTTTTTT.

The chain links TRBV6-1 to TRBJ1-2; possible D gene TRBD1, 5 bases. Trimming cost V 4 bases and J 1 base, with 19 bases left between them. The CDR3 is 17 residues long. Germline V gives CDR1 MNHNS, CDR2 SASEGT. As DNA, the CDR3 is TGTGCCAGCAGTGGCCTCGGGGACTCACGAATTAACTATGGCTACACCTTC. As protein: CASSGLGDSRINYGYTF.

The chain combines TRBV2 with TRBJ2-1; D might be TRBD2 (6 bases). Trimming took off 6 bases at V and 8 bases at J, with 23 bases between the two ends. Germline-derived CDR1 and CDR2 are SNHLY and FYNNEI. This CDR3 has 16 residues. CDR3 coding DNA: TGTGCCAGCAGCCCCCGAGGAGGGGCCCTCGCCGATGAGCAGTTCTTC. It codes for CASSPRGGALADEQFF.

The J gene is TRBJ2-3, the V gene TRBV27; a possible D gene is TRBD1 (5 bases). Germline CDR1 and CDR2: MNHEY and SMNVEV (reference sequence). This CDR3 is built from 14 residues. Trimming removed 5 bases at V and 3 bases at J, with 12 bases between. CDR3 sequence (DNA): TGTGCCAGCAGTAAACAGGTATCAACAGATACGCAGTATTTT. Protein product: CASSKQVSTDTQYF.

CDR3 DNA: TGTGCCAGCAGCGACAGGGGGCAATATGGCTACACCTTC. Protein sequence: CASSDRGQYGYTF. The rearrangement uses TRBV6-5 and TRBJ1-2, with 10 bases matching TRBD1. Germline CDR1 MNHEY, CDR2 SVGAGI. V shed 6 bases, J shed 5 bases, and the junction held 3 bases outside the gene matches. This CDR3 region has 13 residues.

V gene TRBV10-2 combines with J gene TRBJ2-3; 7 positions agree with TRBD1. The CDR3 spans 15 residues. J was trimmed by 1 base and V by 2 bases; bases with no gene match: 3. The germline gives CDR1 WSHSY, CDR2 SAAADI. CDR3 loop: CASSEGTAGTDTQYF. The CDR3 DNA is TGCGCCAGCAGTGAGGGGACAGCTGGCACAGATACGCAGTATTTT.

This chain links TRBV11-1 with TRBJ2-7; 7 bases line up with TRBD1. The CDR3 length is 14 residues. The germline gives CDR1 SGHAT, CDR2 FQDESV (reference sequence). V shed 7 bases and J 1 base; nucleotides not matched to a gene: 7. Here the CDR3 reads CASKVGQASYEQYF. CDR3 DNA sequence: TGTGCCAGCAAGGTTGGACAGGCTTCCTACGAGCAGTACTTC.

The chain combines TRBV6-4 with TRBJ2-3; the D gene is possibly TRBD2 (5 bases). The germline CDR1 and CDR2 sequences are MRHNA and SNTAGT. The CDR3 contains 14 residues. Trimming removed 0 bases from V and 1 base from J, with 5 bases in between. The CDR3 loop is CASSDSGGTDTQYF. The CDR3 DNA reads as TGTGCCAGCAGTGACTCCGGGGGCACAGATACGCAGTATTTT.

The rearrangement uses TRBV7-6 and TRBJ2-1; D possibly corresponds to TRBD1 (6 bases). The length of the CDR3 is 17 residues. From germline, CDR1 is SGHVS and CDR2 FNYEAQ. The V and J ends lost 1 base and 0 bases respectively, with 13 bases between them. In nucleotides, the CDR3 is TGTGCCAGCAGCTTAGAACAAGGGGGACGCTCCTACAATGAGCAGTTCTTC. Residues: CASSLEQGGRSYNEQFF. The variable domain in full, completed from reference TRBV7-6 and TRBJ2-1, reads GAGVSQSPRYKVTKRGQDVALRCDPISGHVSLYWYRQALGQGPEFLTYFNYEAQQDKSGLPNDRFSAERPEGSISTLTIQRTEQRDSAMYRCASSLEQGGRSYNEQFFGPGTRLTVL.

This clone was observed a handful of times. The V and J genes are TRBV5-8 and TRBJ2-3; tentatively, D is TRBD1 (6 bases). V lost 0 bases, J lost 0 bases, and 11 bases lay in between. CDR1 and CDR2 (germline): SGHTS, YDEGEE. This CDR3 contains 16 residues. The CDR3, as DNA: TGTGCCAGCAGCTTGGTTCTAGGGGGAAGCACAGATACGCAGTATTTT. Translated: CASSLVLGGSTDTQYF.